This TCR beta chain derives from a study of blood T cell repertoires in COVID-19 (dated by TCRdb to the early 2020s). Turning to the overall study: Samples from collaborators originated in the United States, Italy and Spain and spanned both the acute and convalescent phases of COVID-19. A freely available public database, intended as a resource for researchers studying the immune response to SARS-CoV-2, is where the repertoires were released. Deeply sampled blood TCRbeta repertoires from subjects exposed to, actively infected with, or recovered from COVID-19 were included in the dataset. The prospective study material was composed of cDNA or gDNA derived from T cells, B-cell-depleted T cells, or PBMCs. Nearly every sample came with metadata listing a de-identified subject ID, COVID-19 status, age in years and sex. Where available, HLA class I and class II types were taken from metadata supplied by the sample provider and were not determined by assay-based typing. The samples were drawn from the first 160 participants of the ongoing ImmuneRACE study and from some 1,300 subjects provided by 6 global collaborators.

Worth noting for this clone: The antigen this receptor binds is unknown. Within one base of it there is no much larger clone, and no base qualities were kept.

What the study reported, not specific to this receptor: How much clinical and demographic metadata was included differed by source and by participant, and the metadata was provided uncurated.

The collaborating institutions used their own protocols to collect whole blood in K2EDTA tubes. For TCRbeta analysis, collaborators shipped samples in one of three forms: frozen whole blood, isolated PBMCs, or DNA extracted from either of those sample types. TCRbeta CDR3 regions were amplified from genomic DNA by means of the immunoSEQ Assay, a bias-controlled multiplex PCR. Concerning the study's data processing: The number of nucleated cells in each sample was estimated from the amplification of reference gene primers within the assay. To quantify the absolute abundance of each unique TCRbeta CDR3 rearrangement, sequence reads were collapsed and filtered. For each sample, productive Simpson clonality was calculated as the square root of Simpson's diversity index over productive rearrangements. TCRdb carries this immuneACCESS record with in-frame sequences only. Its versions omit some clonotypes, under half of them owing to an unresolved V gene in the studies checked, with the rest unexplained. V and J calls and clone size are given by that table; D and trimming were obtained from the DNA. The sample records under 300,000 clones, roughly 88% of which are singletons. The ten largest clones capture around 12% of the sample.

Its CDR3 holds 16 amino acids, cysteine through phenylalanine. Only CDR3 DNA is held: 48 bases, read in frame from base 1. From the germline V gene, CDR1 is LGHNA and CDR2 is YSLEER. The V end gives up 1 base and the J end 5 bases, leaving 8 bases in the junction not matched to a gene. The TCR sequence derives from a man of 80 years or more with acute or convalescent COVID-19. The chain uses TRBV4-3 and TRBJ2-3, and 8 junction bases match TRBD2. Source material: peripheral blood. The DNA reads TGCGCCAGCAGCCAAGGTGCGGGGGGTCGAGGAGATACGCAGTATTTT. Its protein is CASSQGAGGRGDTQYF.